This T cell receptor beta chain was captured by sequencing in a study of early T cells in non-severe SARS-CoV-2 infection. Notes on the study in general: Matching results from VDJdb favored anti-spike CD8 responses, leaving private and CD4 specificities undetected.

TCRdb re-derived calls from the 5' RACE reads in MiXCR, one entry per CDR3 protein. The table lists over 35,000 distinct CDR3 sequences, roughly 10% of them singletons, with about 9.9% in the top ten. A few counts support this clonotype. Its antigen remains unidentified. The junction had 9 bases not matched to a gene; V was cut back by 4 bases and J by 4 bases. Per the germline V gene, CDR1 is SGDLS and CDR2 is YYNGEE. The CDR3 is made up of 16 amino acids. The receptor was isolated from an adult who was a healthcare worker with PCR-confirmed SARS-CoV-2 infection or an uninfected control (not recorded which). The chain combines TRBV9 with TRBJ2-1, with 9 bases that match TRBD1. Specimen: whole blood. CDR3 loop: CASSIPGQGQYNEQFF. In DNA, the CDR3 is TGTGCCAGCAGCATACCGGGACAGGGACAATACAATGAGCAGTTCTTC.